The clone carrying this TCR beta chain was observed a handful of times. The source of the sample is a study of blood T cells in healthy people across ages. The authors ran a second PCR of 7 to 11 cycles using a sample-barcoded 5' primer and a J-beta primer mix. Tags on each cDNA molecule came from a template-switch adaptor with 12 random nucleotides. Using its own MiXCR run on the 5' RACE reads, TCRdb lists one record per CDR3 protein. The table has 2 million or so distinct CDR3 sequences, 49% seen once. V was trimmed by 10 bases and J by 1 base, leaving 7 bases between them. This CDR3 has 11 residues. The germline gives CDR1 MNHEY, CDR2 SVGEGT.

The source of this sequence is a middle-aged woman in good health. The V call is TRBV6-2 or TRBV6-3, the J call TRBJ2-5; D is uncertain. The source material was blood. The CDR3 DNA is TGTGCCACCTCGACCCAAGAGACCCAGTACTTC. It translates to CATSTQETQYF.